The 25 T cell receptor beta chains reported below all come from one sample, sequenced in a study of post-analysis software for immune sequencing data. Unique-molecular-identifier-tagged TCR beta cDNA libraries were used. TCRdb analysed the PCR reads with MiXCR anew, one entry per CDR3 protein. The repertoire holds roughly 800,000 distinct CDR3 sequences, under 60% seen once, with 4.9% in the top ten. Study-level findings and limits: Included in a set of about five TRBV segments more frequent in patients than controls were TRBV5-6, TRBV5-1 and TRBV20-1.

Antigens for these TCRs are unknown. Specimen: blood. The receptors stem from a girl aged 5-17 years with multiple sclerosis.

This clonotype was counted a few times. This chain uses TRBV7-8 with TRBJ2-1; 9 bases are shared with TRBD1. The CDR3 consists of 19 residues. The germline gives CDR1 SGHVS, CDR2 FQNEAQ. V lost 2 bases to trimming and J lost 6 bases; unmatched junction nucleotides: 17. In DNA, the CDR3 is TGTGCCAGCAGCTTAAGGGGGGGATTCAGGACAGGGGTAGTCAATGAGCAGTTCTTC. Its protein is CASSLRGGFRTGVVNEQFF.

The chain recombines TRBV20-1 with TRBJ2-3, with 12 nucleotides matching TRBD2. CDR1 DFQATT and CDR2 SNEGSKA come from the germline V gene (reference sequence). V lost 6 bases to trimming and J lost 4 bases; unmatched junction nucleotides: 5. This CDR3 has 14 residues. The CDR3 DNA reads TGCAGTGCCCAACTAGCGGGAGGACCAGATACGCAGTATTTT. This gives the protein CSAQLAGGPDTQYF.

This clonotype was counted a few times. The chain links TRBV6-2 or TRBV6-3 to TRBJ2-1, with D perhaps matching TRBD2 (5 bases). Trimming shortened V by 6 bases and J by 14 bases, and 17 bases separated the two germline ends. The CDR3 is made up of 12 amino acids. CDR1 and CDR2 (germline): MNHEY, SVGEGT. The CDR3: CASSRMRAEEFF. The CDR3, as DNA: TGTGCCAGCAGCCGCATGAGGGCGGAGGAGTTCTTC.

The V and J genes are TRBV9 and TRBJ1-1, with D possibly TRBD1 on 5 matching bases. CDR3 size: 15 residues. V was shortened by 3 bases and J by 4 bases, with 16 bases between the two germline ends. Germline V CDR1 and CDR2: SGDLS, YYNGEE. CDR3 in amino acids: CASSARGIGTTEAFF. CDR3 coding DNA: TGTGCCAGCAGCGCCCGGGGCATTGGAACCACTGAAGCTTTCTTT.

The V and J genes are TRBV9 and TRBJ2-1; 7 bases align to TRBD2. V lost 7 bases and J lost 6; bases outside the gene matches: 25. Germline CDR1 is SGDLS and CDR2 is YYNGEE. The CDR3 contains 19 residues. The CDR3 region has the DNA TGTGCCAGCGTCCCCCCCGCAGACTCTAGCGGCCAAAATTTCAATGAGCAGTTCTTC. It encodes CASVPPADSSGQNFNEQFF.

The CDR3, as DNA: TGCGCCAGCAGCGCCTTAGCGGGAGTGGAGCAGTTCTTC. Its translation: CASSALAGVEQFF. This rearrangement joins TRBV5-1 to TRBJ2-1, with 9 bases lining up with TRBD2. J lost 10 bases, V lost 4 bases, and 6 bases had no gene match. The germline V gene has CDR1 SGHRS and CDR2 YFSETQ. The CDR3 has 13 residues. The whole variable domain, remainder taken from reference TRBV5-1 and TRBJ2-1, is KAGVTQTPRYLIKTRGQQVTLSCSPISGHRSVSWYQQTPGQGLQFLFEYFSETQRNKGNFPGRFSGRQFSNSRSEMNVSTLELGDSALYLCASSALAGVEQFFGPGTRLTVL.

The chain employs TRBV6-5 and TRBJ1-1, with D perhaps matching TRBD1 (6 bases). Trimming shortened V by 4 bases and J by 4 bases, and 10 bases separated the two germline ends. The germline gives CDR1 MNHEY, CDR2 SVGAGI. CDR3 length: 13 residues. The CDR3 region is CASSFARGTEAFF. CDR3 sequence (DNA): TGTGCCAGCAGTTTCGCCAGGGGCACTGAAGCTTTCTTT.

As concerns this clonotype: The junction and the germline gene differ at one end; a read error may be behind it. The chain carries TRBV4-2 and TRBJ2-7; D may be TRBD1 or TRBD2 (5 bases each). The J call is in doubt because the DNA end fits TRBJ2-4 better. CDR1 is LGHNA and CDR2 is YNFKEQ in the germline V gene. The CDR3 consists of 14 residues. The DNA of the CDR3 is TGTGCCGGCAGCCAAGCCCATGAGGGGAGCATTCAGTACTTC. This codes for CAGSQAHEGSIQYF.

This clonotype occurred a few times. V gene TRBV7-9 combines with J gene TRBJ1-5, with D maybe TRBD1 (5 bases). Trimming took 5 bases from V and 6 from J, leaving 14 bases between them. CDR3 length equals 14 residues. Germline CDR1 is SEHNR and CDR2 is FQNEAQ (reference sequence). CDR3: CASSTSTEGQPQHF. CDR3 DNA: TGTGCCAGCAGCACCTCGACAGAAGGTCAGCCCCAGCATTTT.

The V and J genes are TRBV3-1 and TRBJ2-7; D ambiguous. The CDR3 is 15 residues long. The germline CDR1 and CDR2 sequences are LGHDT and YNNKEL (reference sequence). V shed 0 bases and J shed 6 bases, with 15 bases lying between them. The CDR3 spells CASSQDLGTMGEQYF. The CDR3, as DNA: TGTGCCAGCAGCCAAGACCTTGGCACAATGGGCGAGCAGTACTTC.

The CDR3 region is CASSPSTGGVGGYTF. As DNA, the CDR3 is TGCGCCAGCAGCCCCTCGACAGGGGGGGTCGGTGGCTACACCTTC. The V call is TRBV5-1, the J call TRBJ1-2; 9 bases align to TRBD1. Germline V gives CDR1 SGHRS, CDR2 YFSETQ. This CDR3 has 15 amino acids. Trimming at V came to 4 bases and at J to 7 bases, leaving 11 bases not matched to a gene.

This clonotype was picked up a small number of times. V is TRBV9 and J is TRBJ2-1; 10 positions agree with TRBD2. J lost 2 bases, V lost 2 bases, and 1 base had no gene match. The CDR3 contains 15 residues. Germline CDR1 is SGDLS and CDR2 is YYNGEE. The DNA of the CDR3 is TGTGCCAGCAGCGTCGGGACTAGCGCCTACAATGAGCAGTTCTTC. Translating it yields CASSVGTSAYNEQFF.

As concerns this clonotype: A clone one base away is much larger, so this may be a read error. The CDR3 nucleotides are TGCAGCGTCGGGGGGCGATGCGAGCAGTACTTC. Translated, it gives CSVGGRCEQYF. The rearrangement links TRBV29-1 to TRBJ2-7, with D possibly being TRBD2 (7 bases). Trimming left V 6 bases short and J 6 bases short, with 12 bases between. CDR1 is SQVTM and CDR2 is ANQGSEA in the germline V gene. The CDR3 is 11 residues long.

The genes are TRBV7-8 and TRBJ1-2, with D uncertain. The CDR3 loop spans 13 amino acids. V was pared by 5 bases and J by 4 bases, with 11 bases between. The V gene's germline CDR1 is SGHVS and CDR2 FQNEAQ. CDR3 region: CASSPQRTYGYTF. CDR3 nucleotides: TGTGCCAGCAGCCCACAGAGGACCTATGGCTACACCTTC.

The rearrangement joins TRBV3-1 to TRBJ1-2; tentative D call: TRBD1 (6 bases). This CDR3 has 14 residues. Deletions cut 3 bases from V and 6 bases from J, with 14 bases between. Germline V gene data show CDR1 as LGHDT and CDR2 as YNNKEL (reference sequence). Here the CDR3 DNA reads TGTGCCAGCAGCCAGTCGGCCAGGGACAATGGCTACACCTTC. This encodes CASSQSARDNGYTF.

This clonotype has a handful of counts. The chain has TRBV15 and TRBJ2-7, with 9 bases fitting TRBD1. Trimming took 5 bases from V and 5 from J; bases not matched to a gene: 4. CDR1 is LNHNV and CDR2 is YYDKDF in the germline V gene (reference sequence). This CDR3 contains 13 residues. The chain's CDR3 is CATSGGTGNEQYF. In DNA form, the CDR3 reads TGTGCCACCAGCGGAGGGACAGGGAACGAGCAGTACTTC.

The chain joins TRBV7-9 to TRBJ2-1, with 9 bases aligning to TRBD2. Germline CDR1 reads SEHNR; CDR2 reads FQNEAQ (reference sequence). V trimming: 8 bases; J trimming: 9 bases; junction bases outside the gene matches: 2. The CDR3 spans 11 residues. This CDR3 is CASLAGAEQFF. Written as DNA, the CDR3 is TGTGCCAGCTTAGCGGGAGCTGAGCAGTTCTTC.

The V and J genes are TRBV3-1 and TRBJ2-3; TRBD1 matches at 7 bases. J was trimmed by 4 bases and V by 0 bases; bases with no gene match: 7. This CDR3 region has 16 residues. The germline CDR1 and CDR2 sequences are LGHDT and YNNKEL (reference sequence). The CDR3 sequence: CASSQDPPGGADTQYF. Written as DNA, the CDR3 is TGTGCCAGCAGCCAAGATCCCCCAGGGGGTGCAGATACGCAGTATTTT.

The rearrangement links TRBV20-1 to TRBJ2-1; perhaps TRBD2 as D (5 bases). The ends were cut back, 5 bases at V and 8 bases at J, with 19 bases in the middle. This CDR3 comprises 14 residues. CDR1 DFQATT and CDR2 SNEGSKA come from the germline V gene (reference sequence). The CDR3 reads CSAWRSASSDEQFF. CDR3 DNA sequence: TGCAGTGCTTGGCGTTCGGCTAGCTCGGATGAGCAGTTCTTC.

This clonotype was counted between two and nine times. The chain joins TRBV7-8 to TRBJ1-2; D is uncertain. The length of the CDR3 is 14 residues. Trimming took 2 bases from V and 4 from J, leaving 11 bases between them. The germline CDR1 and CDR2 sequences are SGHVS and FQNEAQ. The CDR3 DNA reads TGTGCCAGCAGCTTAAACGTAGGCGGCTATGGCTACACCTTC. It codes for CASSLNVGGYGYTF.

This chain connects TRBV27 to TRBJ1-2; 7 bases map to TRBD1. Germline lookup yields CDR1 MNHEY and CDR2 SMNVEV (reference sequence). V gave up 5 bases and J gave up 8 bases; unmatched junction bases: 11. CDR3 length equals 14 residues. CDR3 residues: CASSPRTGQRGYTF. In DNA form, the CDR3 reads TGTGCCAGCAGTCCACGGACAGGACAGCGGGGCTACACCTTC.

The chain recombines TRBV20-1 with TRBJ2-2; D gene uncertain. CDR3 size: 13 residues. Trimming took 1 base from V and 6 from J, leaving 9 bases between them. Germline V lookup: CDR1 DFQATT, CDR2 SNEGSKA (reference sequence). The CDR3 DNA follows: TGCAGTGCTAGAGGGTCCCAGTCCGGGGAGCTGTTTTTT. This sequence encodes CSARGSQSGELFF.

J is TRBJ2-7 and V is TRBV27; 8 nucleotides align to TRBD2. The germline CDR1 and CDR2 sequences are MNHEY and SMNVEV (reference sequence). The CDR3 length is 14 residues. Trimming cost V 3 bases and J 6 bases; bases outside gene matches: 7. Written as DNA, the CDR3 is TGTGCCAGCAGTTTGGAAGCGGGAGAGGGCGAGCAGTACTTC. This encodes CASSLEAGEGEQYF.

This clonotype came up many times. This chain uses TRBV20-1 with TRBJ1-2; perhaps TRBD1 as D (5 bases). The CDR3 sequence is 14 residues long. CDR1 DFQATT and CDR2 SNEGSKA come from the germline V gene (reference sequence). V was clipped by 1 base and J by 4 bases, with 13 bases between them. The CDR3 spells CSARVVDSRYGYTF. The CDR3 DNA sequence: TGCAGTGCTAGAGTCGTCGACAGCCGCTATGGCTACACCTTC.

The chain carries TRBV15 and TRBJ2-7; 7 bases agree with TRBD1. The CDR3 runs to 15 residues. Germline CDR1 reads LNHNV; CDR2 reads YYDKDF (reference sequence). The V segment lost 2 bases and the J segment 2 bases; nucleotides outside the gene matches: 6. The DNA for the CDR3 is TGTGCCACCAGCAGAAACCGACAGGGTACCTACGAGCAGTACTTC. Translated: CATSRNRQGTYEQYF.